This TCR beta chain originates from a study of blood T cell repertoires in COVID-19. Across the whole study: Samples representing acute and convalescent COVID-19 were sourced from the United States, Italy and Spain. T cells, B-cell-depleted T cells, or PBMCs provided the cDNA or gDNA that served as material.

CDR1 LNHDA and CDR2 SQIVND come from the germline V gene (reference sequence). Trimming took 7 bases from V and 1 from J, leaving 14 bases between them. The CDR3 is made up of 15 amino acids. How the authors handled the data: Cell counts per sample came from amplifying reference gene primers. Using immunoSEQ multiplex PCR, the repertoire was profiled, and TCRdb retains in-frame clones only, with some absent. Clone size and V and J calls were adopted from that table, with D and trimming inferred from the DNA. Found here are around 200,000 clones, 80% to 90% of them singletons; the top ten hold 11%. This receptor was obtained from a human donor with active or convalescent COVID-19. The donor label of this sample is uncertain. The sample consisted of peripheral blood. The V and J genes are TRBV19 and TRBJ1-5, with D perhaps TRBD1 (5 bases). This CDR3 reads CASTSTGGSNQPQHF. The CDR3 DNA reads TGTGCCAGTACCTCAACCGGGGGAAGCAATCAGCCCCAGCATTTT.